Below, 27 T cell receptor beta chains from the same sample are listed, as sequenced in a study of T-cell memory formation after mild COVID-19. A single record per CDR3 protein comes from TCRdb applying MiXCR to the 5' RACE reads. The sample lists 150,000 or so distinct CDR3 sequences; about 14% were seen once. Sequenced: PBMCs or a T cell subset sorted from them (not recorded which). The receptors originated from an adult woman who had mild COVID-19 (a few samples of this study predate the infection). Cell type and time point are not known.

Only one count was recorded for this clonotype. The V and J genes are TRBV20-1 and TRBJ2-7; D is tentatively TRBD1 or TRBD2 (5 bases each). The CDR3 contains 14 residues. CDR1 is DFQATT and CDR2 is SNEGSKA in the germline V gene (reference sequence). V was trimmed by 3 bases and J by 2 bases, leaving 14 bases between them. The CDR3 region is CSARGDVKTYEQYF. CDR3 bases: TGCAGTGCTAGGGGGGACGTAAAAACCTACGAGCAGTACTTC.

V and J are TRBV6-2 or TRBV6-3 and TRBJ1-2; the D is unclear. Germline V gene data show CDR1 as MNHEY and CDR2 as SVGEGT. V was clipped by 6 bases and J by 3 bases, with 8 bases between them. This CDR3 is 12 amino acids long. The CDR3 nucleotides read TGTGCCAGCAGCACACAGCACTATGGCTACACCTTC. Amino acid sequence: CASSTQHYGYTF.

The chain employs TRBV19 and TRBJ1-5; D call uncertain. V was pared by 7 bases and J by 2 bases, with 12 bases between. CDR1 and CDR2 (germline): LNHDA, SQIVND (reference sequence). The CDR3 length is 14 residues. The CDR3 nucleotides are TGTGCCAGTAATGAGCGGGTTGGCAATCAGCCCCAGCATTTT. Translation: CASNERVGNQPQHF.

This clonotype was seen a handful of times. At one of its ends the junction is not consistent with the germline gene, which may arise from a read error. The chain has TRBV7-7 and TRBJ2-3; maybe TRBD1 (6 bases). CDR1 and CDR2 (germline): SSHAT, FNYEAQ (reference sequence). The CDR3 spans 15 residues. In DNA, the CDR3 is TGTGCTAGCAGCTTTTCGACAGGCAGGGCAGATACGCAGTATTTT. This gives the protein CASSFSTGRADTQYF.

The sample holds a few counts of this clonotype. This rearrangement joins TRBV6-5 to TRBJ1-5; D is perhaps TRBD1 (6 bases). Germline CDR1 MNHEY, CDR2 SVGAGI. Between the trimmed V and J ends, which lost 6 bases and 2 bases, there was a span of 11 bases. CDR3 length: 14 residues. CDR3 amino acids: CASRPTGRNQPQHF. CDR3 DNA: TGTGCCAGCAGGCCGACAGGACGCAATCAGCCCCAGCATTTT.

This clonotype has at least ten counts. This chain uses TRBV5-1 with TRBJ2-1, with TRBD2 matching 7 bases. CDR3 size: 16 residues. The germline CDR1 and CDR2 sequences are SGHRS and YFSETQ. The ends lost 4 bases at V and 5 bases at J; junction bases unmatched: 12. The CDR3 is CASSIGAGVLNNEQFF. CDR3 bases: TGCGCCAGCAGCATTGGGGCGGGGGTCCTCAACAATGAGCAGTTCTTC.

The gene calls are TRBV5-1 and TRBJ2-1, with D perhaps matching TRBD2 (6 bases). With 4 bases removed from V and 5 bases from J, the gap between germline ends came to 16 bases. From germline, CDR1 is SGHRS and CDR2 YFSETQ. CDR3 size: 15 residues. CDR3 in DNA: TGCGCCAGCAGCGCCGGGGTTAGCGGCAACAATGAGCAGTTCTTC. Its translation: CASSAGVSGNNEQFF.

This clonotype was seen ten or more times. The chain has TRBV4-1 and TRBJ2-1; TRBD2 matches at 15 bases. The germline V gene encodes CDR1 MGHRA and CDR2 YSYEKL. The junction had 14 bases not matched to a gene; V was cut back by 1 base and J by 4 bases. This CDR3 region has 21 residues. The CDR3, as DNA: TGCGCCAGCAGCCAAGCTCGGGGGTGGACTAGCGGGAGGGCCGAGTACAATGAGCAGTTCTTC. It encodes CASSQARGWTSGRAEYNEQFF.

This clonotype occurred many times. This chain uses TRBV7-9 with TRBJ2-3; the D is unclear. The CDR3 has 13 residues. Germline V lookup: CDR1 SEHNR, CDR2 FQNEAQ (reference sequence). Trimming stripped 3 bases from V and 0 bases from J, with 4 bases between. CDR3 sequence: CASSLPSTDTQYF. The CDR3 nucleotides are TGTGCCAGCAGCTTGCCAAGCACAGATACGCAGTATTTT. Using reference TRBV7-9 and TRBJ2-3 for the parts outside the CDR3, the full variable domain is DTGVSQNPRHKITKRGQNVTFRCDPISEHNRLYWYRQTLGQGPEFLTYFQNEAQLEKSRLLSDRFSAERPKGSFSTLEIQRTEQGDSAMYLCASSLPSTDTQYFGPGTRLTVL.

This clonotype was seen at least ten times. The V call is TRBV18, the J call TRBJ2-3; D perhaps matches TRBD1 (5 bases). The CDR3 has 12 amino acids. Germline assignment: CDR1 KGHSH and CDR2 LQKENI. Trimming took off 1 base at V and 6 bases at J, with 5 bases between the two ends. The CDR3 loop reads CASSPQGDTQYF. Here the CDR3 DNA reads TGTGCCAGCTCACCACAGGGGGATACGCAGTATTTT.

This clonotype was found many times. The chain joins TRBV12-3 or TRBV12-4 to TRBJ2-2; D remains ambiguous. Trimming took off 3 bases at V and 3 bases at J, with 2 bases between the two ends. The CDR3 is 12 residues long. The CDR3 sequence is CASSFDTGELFF. For the CDR3, the DNA is TGTGCCAGCAGTTTCGACACCGGGGAGCTGTTTTTT.

The chain is built from TRBV7-2 and TRBJ2-1; the match to TRBD2 covers 12 bases. Trimming removed 5 bases from V and 7 bases from J; junction bases left unmatched: 9. Germline V gives CDR1 SGHTA, CDR2 FQGNSA. The CDR3 loop spans 16 amino acids. CDR3 DNA: TGTGCCAGCAGCGAGGTAGGACTAGCGGGATCAAATGAGCAGTTCTTC. Translated, it gives CASSEVGLAGSNEQFF.

V usage is TRBV9 and J usage is TRBJ2-7; TRBD1 is a possible D gene (5 bases). The ends were cut back, 0 bases at V and 2 bases at J, with 12 bases in the middle. The CDR3 spans 15 residues. CDR1 is SGDLS and CDR2 is YYNGEE in the germline V gene. The DNA of the CDR3 is TGTGCCAGCAGCGTAGCTCCAGGGTCGGCCTACGAGCAGTACTTC. Its protein is CASSVAPGSAYEQYF. Supplemented by reference TRBV9 and TRBJ2-7, the full variable domain reads DSGVTQTPKHLITATGQRVTLRCSPRSGDLSVYWYQQSLDQGLQFLIQYYNGEERAKGNILERFSAQQFPDLHSELNLSSLELGDSALYFCASSVAPGSAYEQYFGPGTRLTVT.

This clonotype was seen at least ten times. The chain combines TRBV4-2 with TRBJ2-3; D is possibly TRBD1 or TRBD2 (5 bases each). This CDR3 contains 15 residues. The V gene's germline CDR1 is LGHNA and CDR2 YNFKEQ. V was trimmed by 3 bases and J by 6 bases, leaving 16 bases between them. CDR3 coding DNA: TGTGCCAGCAGCCAGACCGGGACCCCGCCGGATACGCAGTATTTT. It codes for CASSQTGTPPDTQYF.

This clonotype was detected only a few times. The chain employs TRBV30 and TRBJ2-1, with TRBD2 matching over 7 bases. J was trimmed by 1 base and V by 4 bases; bases with no gene match: 10. Germline loops: CDR1 GTSNPN, CDR2 SVGIG (reference sequence). The CDR3 extends over 16 amino acids. CDR3 sequence reads: CAWMGGGKRSYNEQFF. The CDR3 DNA sequence: TGTGCCTGGATGGGCGGGGGAAAACGGTCCTACAATGAGCAGTTCTTC.

This clonotype was counted ten times or more. The chain joins TRBV24-1 to TRBJ2-1, with D possibly being TRBD1 (6 bases). This CDR3 spans 13 amino acids. Trimming took off 4 bases at V and 9 bases at J, with 12 bases between the two ends. Germline V CDR1 and CDR2: KGHDR, SFDVKD. CDR3 region: CATSDRDISEQFF. The CDR3 region has the DNA TGTGCCACCAGTGACCGGGACATATCTGAGCAGTTCTTC.

This clonotype was detected a few times. The chain employs TRBV2 and TRBJ2-7; 7 bases match TRBD1. Per germline, CDR1 SNHLY and CDR2 FYNNEI. The CDR3 is made up of 13 amino acids. V lost 7 bases and J lost 6; bases outside the gene matches: 9. The CDR3 region has the DNA TGTGCCAGCAAAGGGGGCGAGCTCGGCGAGCAGTACTTC. Translated, it gives CASKGGELGEQYF. Looking up the rest from reference TRBV2 and TRBJ2-7 gives the full variable domain: EPEVTQTPSHQVTQMGQEVILRCVPISNHLYFYWYRQILGQKVEFLVSFYNNEISEKSEIFDDQFSVERPDGSNFTLKIRSTKLEDSAMYFCASKGGELGEQYFGPGTRLTVT.

The sample holds a few counts of this clonotype. The chain is built from TRBV7-4 and TRBJ1-6, with D uncertain. V was shortened by 5 bases and J by 9 bases, with 5 bases between the two germline ends. This CDR3 contains 11 residues. Germline CDR1 SGHVT, CDR2 SQSDAQ. In DNA, the CDR3 is TGTGCCAGCAGCGCCAGTTCACCCCTCCACTTT. Residues: CASSASSPLHF.

The rearrangement uses TRBV18 and TRBJ1-2, with D possibly TRBD1 on 5 matching bases. Trimming took 4 bases from V and 7 from J, leaving 25 bases between them. The germline CDR1 and CDR2 sequences are KGHSH and LQKENI. The CDR3 extends over 17 amino acids. The CDR3 is CASSRRTSGGEKGGYTF. The CDR3 nucleotides are TGTGCCAGCTCACGGAGGACCTCGGGAGGGGAGAAAGGTGGCTACACCTTC.

V is TRBV6-6 and J is TRBJ2-3, with unresolved D. In germline, CDR1 is MNHNY, CDR2 SVGAGI (reference sequence). The CDR3 sequence is 15 residues long. The ends were cut back, 3 bases at V and 3 bases at J, with 13 bases in the middle. CDR3 in DNA: TGTGCCAGCAGTTATAGGATGGGGTTGACAGATACGCAGTATTTT. The encoded protein is CASSYRMGLTDTQYF.

The chain uses TRBV27 and TRBJ1-5; D is perhaps TRBD1 (5 bases). CDR3 size: 16 residues. V was trimmed by 5 bases and J by 7 bases, leaving 21 bases between them. The germline CDR1 and CDR2 sequences are MNHEY and SMNVEV (reference sequence). CDR3 in amino acids: CASSTRGPGVGQPQHF. The CDR3, as DNA: TGTGCCAGCAGTACCCGTGGCCCGGGGGTCGGGCAGCCCCAGCATTTT.

V gene TRBV11-2 combines with J gene TRBJ2-7; D may be TRBD1 or TRBD2 (5 bases each). In germline, CDR1 is SGHAT, CDR2 FQNNGV. Between the trimmed V and J ends, which lost 3 bases and 3 bases, there was a span of 15 bases. There are 15 residues in the CDR3. The CDR3 is CASSFEGQGHYEQYF. CDR3 in DNA: TGTGCCAGCAGCTTTGAGGGGCAGGGTCACTACGAGCAGTACTTC. Supplemented by reference TRBV11-2 and TRBJ2-7, the full variable domain reads EAGVAQSPRYKIIEKRQSVAFWCNPISGHATLYWYQQILGQGPKLLIQFQNNGVVDDSQLPKDRFSAERLKGVDSTLKIQPAKLEDSAVYLCASSFEGQGHYEQYFGPGTRLTVT.

V usage is TRBV12-5 and J usage is TRBJ2-3; possibly TRBD2 for D (5 bases). V was shortened by 1 base and J by 4 bases, with 18 bases between the two germline ends. The CDR3 extends over 17 amino acids. Germline V gene sequence: CDR1 LGHNT, CDR2 FRNRAP. The CDR3 DNA reads TGTGCTAGTGGTTTGGCGCGGGTCACGAGCTACCCAGATACGCAGTATTTT. It encodes CASGLARVTSYPDTQYF. The entire variable domain, with the rest obtained from reference TRBV12-5 and TRBJ2-3, is as follows: DARVTQTPRHKVTEMGQEVTMRCQPILGHNTVFWYRQTMMQGLELLAYFRNRAPLDDSGMPKDRFSAEMPDATLATLKIQPSEPRDSAVYFCASGLARVTSYPDTQYFGPGTRLTVL.

The chain uses TRBV5-1 and TRBJ2-1; 7 nucleotides match TRBD1. The J segment lost 0 bases and the V segment lost 4 bases, leaving 7 bases of the junction unmatched. In germline, CDR1 is SGHRS, CDR2 YFSETQ. The CDR3 has 16 amino acids. CDR3 sequence (DNA): TGCGCCAGCAGCAAGATGACAGGGAGCTCCTACAATGAGCAGTTCTTC. It codes for CASSKMTGSSYNEQFF.

V and J are TRBV24-1 and TRBJ2-3; 8 bases line up with TRBD1. This CDR3 has 16 amino acids. Trimming at V came to 1 base and at J to 4 bases, leaving 6 bases not matched to a gene. Germline assignment: CDR1 KGHDR and CDR2 SFDVKD. The CDR3 spells CATSDFARGRADTQYF. The CDR3 DNA is TGTGCCACCAGTGATTTTGCCAGGGGGCGTGCAGATACGCAGTATTTT.

There are a few counts of this clonotype. The chain couples TRBV21-1 to TRBJ2-1; the D segment call TRBD1 is taken from the table without a DNA check. TRBV21-1 has pseudogene status. There are 13 residues in the CDR3. The CDR3 loop is CASSKAGGNEQFF. For the CDR3, the DNA is TGTGCCAGCAGCAAAGCGGGGGGTAATGAGCAGTTCTTC.

The chain employs TRBV3-1 and TRBJ2-7; 9 positions agree with TRBD2. CDR3 length equals 14 residues. Losses at the gene ends were 0 bases for V and 7 bases for J; bases not matched to a gene: 4. Germline CDR1 reads LGHDT; CDR2 reads YNNKEL (reference sequence). CDR3: CASSQDGLAREQYF. The CDR3 bases are TGTGCCAGCAGCCAAGATGGACTAGCGAGGGAGCAGTACTTC.